What follows are 27 T cell receptor beta chains derived from one specimen sequenced in a study of blood T cell repertoires in COVID-19. TCRdb's table, derived via immunoSEQ multiplex PCR, lists solely in-frame clones and lacks some. This sample has some 150,000 clones, with approximately 87% found just once. What was sequenced was peripheral blood. The receptor set was obtained from an older woman with COVID-19, enrolled during active disease.

The chain links TRBV7-9 to TRBJ1-1; 12 bases are shared with TRBD1. Trimming took 5 bases from V and 6 from J; bases not matched to a gene: 13. Germline values: CDR1 SEHNR, CDR2 FQNEAQ (reference sequence). The CDR3 covers 17 residues. The CDR3 loop reads CASSPFAGGQGAAEAFF. As DNA, the CDR3 is TGTGCCAGCAGCCCTTTTGCGGGGGGACAGGGGGCGGCTGAAGCTTTCTTT.

This rearrangement joins TRBV24-1 to TRBJ2-1; D is unclear. The length of the CDR3 is 12 residues. The germline V gene has CDR1 KGHDR and CDR2 SFDVKD. V dropped 1 base and J dropped 8 bases, with 5 bases sitting between them. The CDR3 spells CATSDLHYEQFF. The CDR3 DNA reads TGTGCCACCAGTGATTTACATTATGAGCAGTTCTTC.

Remarks on this clone: One junction end does not reproduce the germline sequence, and a read error may be involved. V gene TRBV27 combines with J gene TRBJ1-2; TRBD1 agrees at 9 bases. Germline CDR1 reads MNHEY; CDR2 reads SMNVEV (reference sequence). This CDR3 region has 12 residues. CDR3 nucleotide sequence: TGTGCCACCCGTCCCGGGACAGGGATATTAGCCTTC. It translates to CATRPGTGILAF.

The chain has TRBV7-9 and TRBJ1-5, with 7 bases matching TRBD1. The CDR3 consists of 14 residues. Germline CDR1 is SEHNR and CDR2 is FQNEAQ (reference sequence). Trimming cost V 5 bases and J 4 bases; bases outside gene matches: 5. The CDR3 DNA follows: TGTGCCAGCAGCATACAGGGGACAAATCAGCCCCAGCATTTT. Amino acid sequence: CASSIQGTNQPQHF.

A word on this clone: Other nucleotide sequences from this sample produce the same CDR3. This chain connects TRBV2 to TRBJ1-1, with D perhaps TRBD1 (5 bases). CDR1 is SNHLY, CDR2 FYNNEI, per germline. CDR3 size: 13 residues. V lost 4 bases and J lost 1, with 7 bases in between. The CDR3 DNA is TGTGCCAGCAGTGGCGACAGGAACACTGAAGCTTTCTTT. Translated: CASSGDRNTEAFF.

The V and J genes are TRBV7-9 and TRBJ1-1; TRBD1 might be the D (6 bases). Per germline, CDR1 SEHNR and CDR2 FQNEAQ (reference sequence). V was shortened by 1 base and J by 8 bases, with 8 bases between the two germline ends. The CDR3 is 12 residues long. The CDR3 DNA follows: TGTGCCAGCAGCTTAGGGCAGGGGGAAGCTTTCTTT. Amino acid sequence: CASSLGQGEAFF.

V gene TRBV5-6 combines with J gene TRBJ2-7; D call uncertain. The CDR3 runs to 12 residues. V was shortened by 0 bases and J by 2 bases, with 3 bases between the two germline ends. Germline-derived CDR1 and CDR2 are SGHDT and YYEEEE. The CDR3 nucleotides are TGTGCCAGCAGCTTGGGAGCCTACGAGCAGTACTTC. Its translation is CASSLGAYEQYF.

The chain has TRBV2 and TRBJ1-6; tentatively, D is TRBD1 (6 bases). Deletions cut 9 bases from V and 4 bases from J, with 7 bases between. This CDR3 contains 12 residues. The V gene's germline CDR1 is SNHLY and CDR2 FYNNEI. The chain's CDR3 is CASGQYNSPLHF. DNA of the CDR3: TGTGCCAGTGGACAGTATAATTCACCCCTCCACTTT.

The V gene is TRBV4-2, the J gene TRBJ2-3; no reliable D call. The CDR3 consists of 11 residues. Trimming cost V 4 bases and J 8 bases, with 7 bases left between them. Germline loops: CDR1 LGHNA, CDR2 YNFKEQ. CDR3 nucleotides: TGTGCCAGCAGCCCCGGCGGTACGCAGTATTTT. Translation: CASSPGGTQYF.

The chain combines TRBV7-2 with TRBJ1-2; 8 nucleotides align to TRBD1. The CDR3 is made up of 14 amino acids. V shed 0 bases, J shed 6 bases, and the junction held 3 bases outside the gene matches. Germline CDR1 and CDR2: SGHTA and FQGNSA. The CDR3 is CASSLAAGGDGYTF. CDR3 sequence (DNA): TGTGCCAGCAGCTTAGCGGCAGGGGGCGATGGCTACACCTTC.

The rearrangement uses TRBV4-1 and TRBJ1-1; TRBD1 is a possible D gene (6 bases). V gave up 1 base and J gave up 1 base, with 7 bases separating them. Germline CDR1 reads MGHRA; CDR2 reads YSYEKL. The CDR3 contains 14 residues. CDR3 DNA: TGCGCCAGCAGCCAAGGGGGACAGAACACTGAAGCTTTCTTT. Translating gives CASSQGGQNTEAFF.

The chain has TRBV4-2 and TRBJ2-1; 9 positions agree with TRBD2. Germline CDR1 is LGHNA and CDR2 is YNFKEQ. V dropped 1 base and J dropped 0; count of bases not matched to a gene: 10. The CDR3 extends over 19 amino acids. For the CDR3, the DNA is TGTGCCAGCAGCCAAGGAGGTAGCGGGAGCTCGAGCTCCTACAATGAGCAGTTCTTC. Its protein is CASSQGGSGSSSSYNEQFF.

This clone was found a few times. V gene TRBV10-3 combines with J gene TRBJ1-1, with 7 positions matching TRBD1. CDR3 size: 17 residues. Germline-derived CDR1 and CDR2 are ENHRY and SYGVKD. The trim removed 5 bases at V and 0 bases at J, leaving 12 bases unmatched. The CDR3 region is CAISPRATGIMNTEAFF. DNA of the CDR3: TGTGCCATCAGTCCAAGGGCGACAGGGATCATGAACACTGAAGCTTTCTTT.

This chain links TRBV24-1 with TRBJ2-3; D possibly corresponds to TRBD1 (6 bases). Germline-derived CDR1 and CDR2 are KGHDR and SFDVKD. This CDR3 spans 16 amino acids. V was clipped by 3 bases and J by 2 bases, with 14 bases between them. The CDR3 here is CATSDPTGTLTDTQYF. CDR3 coding DNA: TGTGCCACCAGTGATCCGACCGGGACACTCACAGATACGCAGTATTTT.

V usage is TRBV6-5 and J usage is TRBJ2-1; the match to TRBD2 covers 7 bases. The CDR3 runs 14 residues. Germline trimming cut 6 bases from V and 7 bases from J; bases unmatched to any gene: 9. Germline V CDR1 and CDR2: MNHEY, SVGAGI. The CDR3 region is CASRKPGGGNEQFF. CDR3 sequence (DNA): TGTGCCAGCAGAAAACCGGGCGGGGGAAATGAGCAGTTCTTC.

The chain links TRBV2 to TRBJ1-2; the D is unclear. The CDR3 runs to 14 residues. The V gene's germline CDR1 is SNHLY and CDR2 FYNNEI. Between the trimmed V and J ends, which lost 8 bases and 8 bases, there was a span of 21 bases. The CDR3 DNA sequence: TGTGCCAGCCCCGTGAAGACCGGGGTAGGCGGCTACACCTTC. This codes for CASPVKTGVGGYTF. Using reference TRBV2 and TRBJ1-2 for the parts outside the CDR3, the full variable domain is EPEVTQTPSHQVTQMGQEVILRCVPISNHLYFYWYRQILGQKVEFLVSFYNNEISEKSEIFDDQFSVERPDGSNFTLKIRSTKLEDSAMYFCASPVKTGVGGYTFGSGTRLTVV.

This chain links TRBV30 with TRBJ1-1; 11 bases agree with TRBD1. The CDR3 length is 13 residues. The J segment lost 12 bases and the V segment lost 3 bases, leaving 9 bases of the junction unmatched. From germline, CDR1 is GTSNPN and CDR2 SVGIG (reference sequence). Here the CDR3 reads CAWSLPGTGGPFF. The CDR3 nucleotides read TGTGCCTGGAGCCTACCCGGGACAGGGGGGCCTTTCTTT.

The rearrangement uses TRBV18 and TRBJ1-4; no reliable D call. The CDR3 is made up of 15 amino acids. The germline V gene encodes CDR1 KGHSH and CDR2 LQKENI. Trimming removed 0 bases from V and 2 bases from J, with 7 bases in between. The CDR3 region is CASSPPSGTNEKLFF. The DNA of the CDR3 is TGTGCCAGCTCACCACCGTCCGGGACTAATGAAAAACTGTTTTTT. Based on the CDR3 plus reference TRBV18 and TRBJ1-4, the full variable domain is NAGVMQNPRHLVRRRGQEARLRCSPMKGHSHVYWYRQLPEEGLKFMVYLQKENIIDESGMPKERFSAEFPKEGPSILRIQQVVRGDSAAYFCASSPPSGTNEKLFFGSGTQLSVL.

V usage is TRBV5-4 and J usage is TRBJ2-1, with 9 positions matching TRBD1. In germline, CDR1 is SGHNT, CDR2 YYREEE (reference sequence). This CDR3 spans 14 amino acids. The V and J ends lost 3 bases and 9 bases, in that order; junction bases with no gene match: 7. DNA for the CDR3: TGTGCCAGCAGCTCGAACAGGGGGCAGGTTGAGCAGTTCTTC. Amino acid sequence: CASSSNRGQVEQFF. The full variable domain, with the rest looked up from reference TRBV5-4 and TRBJ2-1, is ETGVTQSPTHLIKTRGQQVTLRCSSQSGHNTVSWYQQALGQGPQFIFQYYREEENGRGNFPPRFSGLQFPNYSSELNVNALELDDSALYLCASSSNRGQVEQFFGPGTRLTVL.

The chain combines TRBV5-4 with TRBJ2-5; 8 bases are a match to TRBD2. The trim removed 3 bases at V and 1 base at J, leaving 8 bases unmatched. This CDR3 is 16 amino acids long. Germline V gene sequence: CDR1 SGHNT, CDR2 YYREEE (reference sequence). The CDR3 loop reads CASSWATSASQETQYF. The CDR3 DNA reads as TGTGCCAGCAGCTGGGCGACTAGCGCCTCCCAAGAGACCCAGTACTTC.

The chain joins TRBV5-6 to TRBJ1-2, with a weak D call TRBD1 (6 bases). The CDR3 has 14 amino acids. V was shortened by 5 bases and J by 4 bases, with 15 bases between the two germline ends. CDR1 is SGHDT, CDR2 YYEEEE, per germline. CDR3 DNA: TGTGCCAGCAGGTACACCGGGACATCCTATGGCTACACCTTC. This sequence encodes CASRYTGTSYGYTF.

The chain recombines TRBV5-1 with TRBJ2-3; 10 bases line up with TRBD2. J was trimmed by 0 bases and V by 4 bases; bases with no gene match: 5. This CDR3 is 16 amino acids long. CDR1 is SGHRS, CDR2 YFSETQ, per germline. The CDR3 spells CASSPGLAPSTDTQYF. CDR3 DNA: TGCGCCAGCAGCCCGGGACTAGCGCCAAGCACAGATACGCAGTATTTT.

The V gene is TRBV7-3, the J gene TRBJ2-1; maybe TRBD2 (6 bases). This CDR3 is built from 15 residues. The V end was cut by 6 bases, the J end by 0 bases, with 12 bases between. The germline V gene has CDR1 SGHTA and CDR2 FQGTGA. The DNA of the CDR3 is TGTGCCAGCAGTACCGGGACTTCCTCCTACAATGAGCAGTTCTTC. Protein sequence: CASSTGTSSYNEQFF.

The chain uses TRBV28 and TRBJ1-2; D is unresolved. This CDR3 has 11 residues. V shed 2 bases and J shed 8 bases, with 6 bases lying between them. CDR1 MDHEN and CDR2 SYDVKM come from the germline V gene. The CDR3 sequence is CASSLEGGYTF. CDR3 DNA sequence: TGTGCCAGCAGTTTAGAGGGAGGCTACACCTTC.

A few counts support this clone. The chain combines TRBV6-6 with TRBJ1-1; 8 bases fit TRBD1. CDR3 size: 13 residues. Per the germline V gene, CDR1 is MNHNY and CDR2 is SVGAGI (reference sequence). V lost 4 bases and J lost 8; bases outside the gene matches: 6. CDR3 sequence (DNA): TGTGCCAGCAGTTTGTCAGGGGGCGGGGAAGCTTTCTTT. It codes for CASSLSGGGEAFF.

This chain uses TRBV28 with TRBJ2-7, with TRBD2 matching over 11 bases. Germline loops: CDR1 MDHEN, CDR2 SYDVKM. J was trimmed by 7 bases and V by 4 bases; bases with no gene match: 6. CDR3 length equals 14 residues. The CDR3 is CASSWTSGFGEQYF. The CDR3 DNA sequence: TGTGCCAGCAGTTGGACTAGCGGGTTCGGTGAGCAGTACTTC.

This rearrangement joins TRBV7-8 to TRBJ1-1; possibly TRBD1 for D (5 bases). Germline V gene sequence: CDR1 SGHVS, CDR2 FQNEAQ. V lost 3 bases, J lost 3 bases, and 8 bases lay in between. The CDR3 runs to 13 residues. The DNA of the CDR3 is TGTGCCAGCAGCTTCACGGGGGACACTGAAGCTTTCTTT. Encoded protein: CASSFTGDTEAFF. Full variable domain (missing parts from reference TRBV7-8 and TRBJ1-1): GAGVSQSPRYKVAKRGQDVALRCDPISGHVSLFWYQQALGQGPEFLTYFQNEAQLDKSGLPSDRFFAERPEGSVSTLKIQRTQQEDSAVYLCASSFTGDTEAFFGQGTRLTVV.